This T cell receptor beta chain is drawn from a study of regulatory T cells in long-lasting Graves disease (dated by TCRdb to 2020 to 2023). At the level of the whole study: Patients with newly diagnosed Graves' disease had been on antithyroid drugs for under 3 months. A total of about 35 samples underwent TCR sequencing, from roughly 13 patients with persistent Graves' disease and 20 or so patients with newly diagnosed Graves' disease. The study took place in China and was registered as a clinical trial. This study used TCR sequencing and RNA sequencing of peripheral blood to compare persistent Graves' disease patients against newly diagnosed Graves' disease patients. Here is what the overall study found, with its caveats: Compared with newly diagnosed patients, persistent Graves' disease patients had lower TCR Shannon entropy and fewer highly expanded clones, which suggests clonal expansion. TRBV28, TRBJ1-2 and TRBJ2-5 were preferentially used in persistent disease, while TRBV20-1 and TRBJ2-1 were favored in newly diagnosed disease. More public clonotypes were shared among persistent patients (more than 2,500) than among newly diagnosed patients (966). The study examined only peripheral blood because the primary lesion, thyroid tissue, could not be accessed. Sequencing and analysis were limited to the TCR beta chain. The authors acknowledged the small sample size as a limitation that may reduce accuracy.

Reading the label with the study, this specimen's time point is: newly diagnosed GD, antithyroid drugs for less than 3 months. For both TCR sequencing and RNA sequencing, RNA was extracted from PBMCs using TRIzol. The diagnosis of Graves' disease was made according to American Thyroid Association guidelines. The patients came from an endocrinology department in Xi'an, China. Each patient gave approximately 9 milliliters of peripheral blood, collected in an EDTA anticoagulant tube. Ficoll Paque Plus density gradient separation was used to isolate PBMCs, and no further T cell sorting was done. An Agilent 2100 Bioanalyzer and agarose gel were used to assess RNA quality, and a NanoDrop 2000 was used to measure RNA concentration. The germline V gene specifies MDHEN as CDR1 and SYDVKM as CDR2. V and J are truncated by 3 bases and 2 bases respectively, leaving an intervening sequence of 7 bases. The CDR3 has 14 amino acids, counting the end cysteine and phenylalanine. Here the CDR3 DNA is all that survives: 42 bases in frame from base 1.

The library was obtained by multiplex PCR. TCRdb names Illumina HiSeq 4000 as the instrument used. CDR3 regions were amplified by Arm-PCR with iRepertoire HTBI primers to construct TCR beta libraries. Before sequencing, the PCR products underwent gel purification. The study's processing was this. A total of fewer than 65 TRBV and under 15 TRBJ segments were identified across samples and were used for gene usage analysis of CDR3 amino acid clonotypes. COPE and FqMerger were used to merge the filtered high-quality paired reads into contigs. BLAST was used to align contigs to IMGT TRBV, TRBD and TRBJ reference genes, and CDR3 was defined according to IMGT. Any clonotype with a frequency above 0.1% was counted as a highly expanded clone. Shannon entropy was used to measure repertoire diversity, and the Gini coefficient was used to measure V-J evenness. A clonotype was considered public if more than one individual shared it. TCRdb cleaned the public reads at Q25 with fastp, built clones with MiXCR and kept in-frame beta chains. Identical CDR3 protein sequences are pooled into one entry, listed with their most common genes and DNA. The V and J calls come from TCRdb's annotation, not from the publication. Here the sample has 500,000 to 700,000 distinct CDR3 sequences; 16% occur a single time. The ten most abundant clones make up around 18% of the sample.

This clonotype has a count of ten or more. Its cognate antigen has yet to be identified. No per-base quality is available; no much larger clone lies one base away. The same specimen was also included in a second study, on T cells in Graves' hyperthyroidism and ophthalmopathy. That second publication adds: Graves' hyperthyroidism was defined as stable when no progression to ophthalmopathy occurred over 18 months of follow-up. Hyperthyroidism patients were newly diagnosed, had a disease duration of under 2 months, and were aged 18 to 65 years. Patients with uncontrolled infections, other autoimmune diseases, pregnancy or lactation were excluded. Diagnoses were based on clinical symptoms, serum thyroxine and TRAb, thyroid ultrasound and orbital computed tomography. The first round of RT-PCR for the TCR CDR3 was performed with the HTBI primer set and the Qiagen OneStep RT-PCR kit. Most expanded thyroid clonotypes (frequency above 0.001) were also detected in blood, a finding suggesting that blood repertoires may reflect thyroid immune responses. In cross-validation, a model built on a 13 V-J signature told ophthalmopathy apart from stable hyperthyroidism with approximately 90% sensitivity and roughly 81% specificity, and in testing the same model reached 80%/75%. In validation, the model predicted progression to ophthalmopathy a median of about 6.5 months before onset, with over 60% sensitivity and more than 72% specificity. A discovery cohort of 95 to 100 patients, approximately 45 with Graves' ophthalmopathy and approximately 60 with stable Graves' hyperthyroidism, was used to find distinguishing TCR V-J signatures. Prospective prediction of ophthalmopathy was tested in an independent validation cohort consisting of about 19 hyperthyroidism patients and some 17 patients who later progressed to ophthalmopathy. For training and testing, the 100 patients in the discovery cohort were randomly divided in a 7:3 ratio. In addition, the study compared T-cell repertoires in thyroid tissue and in blood from about 6 Graves' hyperthyroidism patients. Once sampling was done, hyperthyroidism patients were given methimazole at a starting dose of 30 mg daily, whereas ophthalmopathy patients were given high-dose intravenous methylprednisolone. Libraries were constructed in a second round of multiplex PCR, after which size selection and purification were carried out. Libraries were sequenced paired-end with 100 bp reads on an Illumina HiSeq2000. SOAPnuke was used to process the raw data, removing reads that contained adapters or uncalled bases, had a mean Phred below 15, or lacked an exact match to the constant primer or identifier. High-quality paired reads were merged using COPE v1.2.5, and each unique nucleotide sequence was defined as a clonotype. MiTCR v1.1 was used to align clonotypes to the IMGT TRBV, TRBD and TRBJ reference segments. The analysis was restricted to V-J combinations with a frequency above 0.0001, which together covered 99% to 99.2% of the repertoires. A TCS score was defined as the ratio between F50 (clonal expansion) and ExV (chaos), using BLOSUM62-based TCRdist between CDR3 peptides within each V-J. Welch's t-statistics and random forest reduced roughly 500 V-J features to 13, which were used in a naive Bayes classifier (R e1071). No statistical method was used to set the sample size in advance, and investigators knew the group allocation. According to the paper, TCR Vbeta CDR3 sequencing was carried out on around 140 peripheral blood samples, which came from some 41 ophthalmopathy, around 74 hyperthyroidism and approximately 17 progressor patients.

The chain uses TRBV28 and TRBJ2-2; the D gene cannot be named for sure. The specimen was peripheral blood mononuclear cells (PBMCs), collected at new diagnosis, from a patient treated with antithyroid drugs. The receptor was derived from a woman aged 30 to 39 with Graves disease. Donor details come from another sample of the same person, matched by shared clones. CDR3 region: CASSLGINTGELFF. The DNA is TGTGCCAGCAGTTTGGGGATTAACACCGGGGAGCTGTTTTTT.